The rows below give T cell receptor beta chains drawn from one sample of a study of T-cell reconstitution after alpha-beta-depleted transplantation in children. TCRdb independently ran MiXCR on the PCR reads; one entry per CDR3 protein. The table lists approximately 250,000 distinct CDR3 sequences, roughly 24% of them singletons. The source was PBMCs, collected before TCRalphabeta/CD19-depleted stem cell transplant. The receptors were gathered from a girl aged 2-10 years with Fanconi anemia, due to receive a stem cell transplant. Each CDR3 is given with its conserved first and last residue. A D gene is named only where the DNA matches it firmly. Clone size is not always given. Where it is, it says once, few, many or a class for expanded clones.

V gene	J gene	D gene	clone size	CDR3 protein	CDR3 DNA
TRBV28	TRBJ2-7	-	-	CASSSTRSLTYEQYF	TGTGCCAGCAGTTCTACCCGTAGTCTCACCTACGAGCAGTACTTC
TRBV20-1	TRBJ2-3	TRBD1	many	CSAISDRGLDTQYF	TGCAGTGCCATTTCCGACAGGGGGCTGGATACGCAGTATTTT
TRBV7-3	TRBJ2-1	TRBD1	-	CASSSPGQGEGEQFF	TGTGCCAGCAGCTCACCGGGACAGGGCGAGGGTGAGCAGTTCTTC
TRBV18	TRBJ2-7	-	-	CASSPPRSGYSYEQYF	TGTGCCAGCTCACCACCGCGGTCGGGTTACTCCTACGAGCAGTACTTC
TRBV7-6	TRBJ2-1	-	-	CASSLRGWNNEQFF	TGTGCCAGCAGCTTACGGGGGTGGAACAATGAGCAGTTCTTC
TRBV4-2	TRBJ2-1	-	many	CASSQDRRGQGRVNEQFF	TGTGCCAGCAGCCAAGATCGTCGAGGGCAGGGGCGTGTCAATGAGCAGTTCTTC
TRBV20-1	TRBJ1-1	-	many	CSAPKGSTEAFF	TGCAGTGCTCCCAAGGGTTCCACTGAAGCTTTCTTT
TRBV12-3/TRBV12-4	TRBJ2-1	TRBD2	-	CASSPLLGTSDYNEQFF	TGTGCCAGCAGCCCCCTCCTCGGGACTAGCGACTACAATGAGCAGTTCTTC
TRBV29-1	TRBJ2-1	-	-	CSVEGGGGPSSYNEQFF	TGCAGCGTTGAAGGGGGTGGGGGCCCGAGCTCCTACAATGAGCAGTTCTTC
TRBV28	TRBJ2-7	TRBD2	few	CASSLFPGGTSYEQYF	TGTGCCAGCAGTTTATTCCCGGGAGGGACTTCCTACGAGCAGTACTTC
TRBV18	TRBJ2-7	TRBD2	-	CASSPFGGRAYEQYF	TGTGCCAGCTCACCATTTGGCGGGAGGGCCTACGAGCAGTACTTC
TRBV5-1	TRBJ2-7	-	-	CASSLDRSSSYEQYF	TGCGCCAGCAGCTTGGACAGGTCCAGCTCCTACGAGCAGTACTTC
TRBV20-1	TRBJ2-7	-	-	CSARVRVSEQYF	TGCAGTGCTAGAGTCCGCGTTTCCGAGCAGTACTTC
TRBV5-1	TRBJ2-5	-	many	CASSLDTSQETQYF	TGCGCCAGCAGCTTGGATACTAGCCAAGAGACCCAGTACTTC
TRBV6-5	TRBJ2-3	TRBD2	few	CASSYSRLAGASQDTQYF	TGTGCCAGCAGTTACTCCAGACTAGCGGGGGCCAGCCAAGATACGCAGTATTTT
TRBV29-1	TRBJ1-6	-	many	CSVSEGGSSYNSPLHF	TGCAGCGTCTCGGAGGGAGGTAGCTCCTATAATTCACCCCTCCACTTT
TRBV5-1	TRBJ2-7	-	-	CASSFTGHEQYF	TGCGCCAGCAGCTTCACGGGTCACGAGCAGTACTTC
TRBV12-3/TRBV12-4	TRBJ2-7	-	-	CASSLTPGQFEQYF	TGTGCCAGCAGTTTGACTCCCGGACAGTTTGAGCAGTACTTC
TRBV15	TRBJ2-1	-	-	CATSSQDGYNEQFF	TGTGCCACCAGCAGTCAGGACGGGTACAATGAGCAGTTCTTC
TRBV9	TRBJ2-1	-	many	CASSDVWGNEQFF	TGTGCCAGCAGCGACGTTTGGGGCAATGAGCAGTTCTTC
TRBV5-1	TRBJ1-3	-	-	CASSIMPGTGNTIYF	TGCGCCAGCAGCATCATGCCAGGGACTGGAAACACCATATATTTT